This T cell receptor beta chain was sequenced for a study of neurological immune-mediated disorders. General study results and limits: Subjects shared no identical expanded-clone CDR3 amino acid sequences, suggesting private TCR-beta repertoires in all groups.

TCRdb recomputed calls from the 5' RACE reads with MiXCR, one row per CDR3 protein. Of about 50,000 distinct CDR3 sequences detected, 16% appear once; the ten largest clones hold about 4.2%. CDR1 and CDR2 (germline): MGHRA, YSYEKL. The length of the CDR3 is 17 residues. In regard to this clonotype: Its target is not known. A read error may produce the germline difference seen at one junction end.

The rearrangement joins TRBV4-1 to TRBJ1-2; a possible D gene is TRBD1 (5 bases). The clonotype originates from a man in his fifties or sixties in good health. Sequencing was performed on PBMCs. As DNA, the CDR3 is TGCGCCAGCAGCCAAGTTAAAGGGACCTACTCTAACTATGGCTACACATTC. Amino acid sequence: CASSQVKGTYSNYGYTF.